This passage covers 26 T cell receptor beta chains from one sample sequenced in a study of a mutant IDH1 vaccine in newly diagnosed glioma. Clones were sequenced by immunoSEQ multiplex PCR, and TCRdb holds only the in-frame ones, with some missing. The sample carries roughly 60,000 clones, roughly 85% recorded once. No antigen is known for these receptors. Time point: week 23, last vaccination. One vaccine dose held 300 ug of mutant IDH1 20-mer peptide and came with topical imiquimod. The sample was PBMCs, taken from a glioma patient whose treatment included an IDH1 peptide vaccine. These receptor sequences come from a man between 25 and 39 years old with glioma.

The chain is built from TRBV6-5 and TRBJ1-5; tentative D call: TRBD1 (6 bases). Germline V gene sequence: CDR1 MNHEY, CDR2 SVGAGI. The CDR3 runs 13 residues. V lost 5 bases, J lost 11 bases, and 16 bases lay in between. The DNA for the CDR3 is TGTGCCAGCAGTCGGGGGGACACCGAGGCCCAGCATTTT. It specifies CASSRGDTEAQHF.

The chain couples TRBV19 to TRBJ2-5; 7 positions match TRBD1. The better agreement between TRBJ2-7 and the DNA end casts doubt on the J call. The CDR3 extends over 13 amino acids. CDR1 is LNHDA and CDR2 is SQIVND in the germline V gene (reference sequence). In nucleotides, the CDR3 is TGTGCCAGTAGTGGGGACAGCAACTACGAGCAGTACTTC. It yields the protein CASSGDSNYEQYF.

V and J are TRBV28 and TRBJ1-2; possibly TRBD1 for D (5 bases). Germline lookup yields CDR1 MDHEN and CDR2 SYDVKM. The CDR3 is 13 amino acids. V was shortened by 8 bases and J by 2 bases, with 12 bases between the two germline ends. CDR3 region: CASPGPPNYGYTF. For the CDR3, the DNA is TGTGCCAGCCCGGGACCGCCCAACTATGGCTACACCTTC.

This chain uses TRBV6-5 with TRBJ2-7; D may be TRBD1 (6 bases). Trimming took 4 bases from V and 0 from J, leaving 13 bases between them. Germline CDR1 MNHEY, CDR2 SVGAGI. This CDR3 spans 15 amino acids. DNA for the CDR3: TGTGCCAGCAGTTCCCCAGGGGCCTACTCCTACGAGCAGTACTTC. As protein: CASSSPGAYSYEQYF.

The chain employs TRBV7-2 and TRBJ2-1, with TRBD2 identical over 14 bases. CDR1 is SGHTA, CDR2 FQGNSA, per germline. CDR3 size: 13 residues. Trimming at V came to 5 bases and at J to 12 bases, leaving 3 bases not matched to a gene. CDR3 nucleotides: TGTGCCAGCAGCCGGACTAGCGGGGGGCCGCAGTTCTTC. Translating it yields CASSRTSGGPQFF.

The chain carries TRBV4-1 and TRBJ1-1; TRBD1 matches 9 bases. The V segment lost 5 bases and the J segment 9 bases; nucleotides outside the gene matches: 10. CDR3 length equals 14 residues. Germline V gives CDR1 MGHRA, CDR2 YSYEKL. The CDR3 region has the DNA TGCGCCAGCAGCAGCACAGGGGGCCAGACCCAAGCTTTCTTT. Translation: CASSSTGGQTQAFF.

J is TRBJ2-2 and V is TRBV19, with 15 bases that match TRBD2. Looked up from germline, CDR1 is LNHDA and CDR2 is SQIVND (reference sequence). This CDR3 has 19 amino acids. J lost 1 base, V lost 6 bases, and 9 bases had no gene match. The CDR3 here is CASRTRGLAGGKNTGELFF. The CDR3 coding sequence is TGTGCCAGTAGAACAAGGGGACTAGCGGGGGGTAAGAACACCGGGGAGCTGTTTTTT.

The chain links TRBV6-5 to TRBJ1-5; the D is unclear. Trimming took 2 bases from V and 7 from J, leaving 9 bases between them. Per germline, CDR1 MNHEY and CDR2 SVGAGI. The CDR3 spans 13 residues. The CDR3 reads CASSYRVRQPQHF. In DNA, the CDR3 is TGTGCCAGCAGTTACAGGGTTCGGCAGCCCCAGCATTTT.

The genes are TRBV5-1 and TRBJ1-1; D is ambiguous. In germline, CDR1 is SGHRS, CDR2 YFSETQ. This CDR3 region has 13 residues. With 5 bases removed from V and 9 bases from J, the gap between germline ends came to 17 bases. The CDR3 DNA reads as TGCGCCAGCAGAGCGTGGGCCCAAACTAAAGCTTTCTTT. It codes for CASRAWAQTKAFF.

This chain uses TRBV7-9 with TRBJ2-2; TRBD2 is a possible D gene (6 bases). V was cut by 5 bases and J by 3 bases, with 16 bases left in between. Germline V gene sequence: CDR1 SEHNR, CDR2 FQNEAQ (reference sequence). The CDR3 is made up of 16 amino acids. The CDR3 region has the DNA TGTGCCAGCAGCCAAAGTCGGGGGAGCGACACCGGGGAGCTGTTTTTT. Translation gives CASSQSRGSDTGELFF.

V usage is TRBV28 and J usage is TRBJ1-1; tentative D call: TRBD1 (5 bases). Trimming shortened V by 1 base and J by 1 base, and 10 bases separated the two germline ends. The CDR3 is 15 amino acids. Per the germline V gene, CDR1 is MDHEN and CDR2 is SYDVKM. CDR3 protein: CASSLSPGGNTEAFF. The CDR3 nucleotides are TGTGCCAGCAGTTTATCCCCTGGGGGGAACACTGAAGCTTTCTTT.

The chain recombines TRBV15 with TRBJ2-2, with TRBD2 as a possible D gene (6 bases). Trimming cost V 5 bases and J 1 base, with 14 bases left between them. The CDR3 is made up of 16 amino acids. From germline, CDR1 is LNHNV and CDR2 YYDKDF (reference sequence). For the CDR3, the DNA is TGTGCCACCAGCCCCGTCGGGAGAATGAACACCGGGGAGCTGTTTTTT. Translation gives CATSPVGRMNTGELFF.

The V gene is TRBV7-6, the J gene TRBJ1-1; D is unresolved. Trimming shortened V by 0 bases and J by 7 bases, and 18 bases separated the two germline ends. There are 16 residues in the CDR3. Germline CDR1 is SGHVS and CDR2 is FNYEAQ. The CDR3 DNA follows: TGTGCCAGCAGCTTAGCCGGATACATCATGAGCAGTGAAGCTTTCTTT. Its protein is CASSLAGYIMSSEAFF.

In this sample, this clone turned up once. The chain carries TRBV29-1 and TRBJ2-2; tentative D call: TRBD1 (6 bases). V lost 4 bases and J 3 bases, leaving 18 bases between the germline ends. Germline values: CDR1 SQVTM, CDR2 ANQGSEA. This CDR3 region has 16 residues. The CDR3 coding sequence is TGCAGCGTTGGCTTTCCAGGGGCACACTACACCGGGGAGCTGTTTTTT. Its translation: CSVGFPGAHYTGELFF.

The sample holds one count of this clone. CDR3 sequence reads: CASSPRGASGGGSYEQYF. In DNA, the CDR3 is TGTGCCAGCAGCCCCCGGGGGGCTAGCGGGGGGGGCTCCTACGAGCAGTACTTC. This chain uses TRBV11-2 with TRBJ2-7; 12 bases are a match to TRBD2. Trimming removed 5 bases from V and 0 bases from J; junction bases left unmatched: 11. CDR1 is SGHAT and CDR2 is FQNNGV in the germline V gene. The CDR3 is 18 amino acids.

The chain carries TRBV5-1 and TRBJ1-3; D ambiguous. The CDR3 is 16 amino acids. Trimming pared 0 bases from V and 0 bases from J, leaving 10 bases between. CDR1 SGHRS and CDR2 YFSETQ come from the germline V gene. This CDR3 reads CASSLAYESSGNTIYF. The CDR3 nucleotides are TGCGCCAGCAGCTTGGCCTATGAGAGCTCTGGAAACACCATATATTTT.

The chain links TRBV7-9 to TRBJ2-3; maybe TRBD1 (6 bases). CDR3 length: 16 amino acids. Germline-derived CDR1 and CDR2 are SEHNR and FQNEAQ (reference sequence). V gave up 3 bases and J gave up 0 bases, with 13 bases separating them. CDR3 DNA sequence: TGTGCCAGCAGCTTGAATGCAGGGGCTAGCACAGATACGCAGTATTTT. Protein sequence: CASSLNAGASTDTQYF.

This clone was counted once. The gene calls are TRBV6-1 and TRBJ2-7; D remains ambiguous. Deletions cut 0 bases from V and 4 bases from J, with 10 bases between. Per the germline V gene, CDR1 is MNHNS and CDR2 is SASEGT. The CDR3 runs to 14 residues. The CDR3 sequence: CASSEALAAYEQYF. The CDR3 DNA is TGTGCCAGCAGTGAAGCCTTGGCGGCGTACGAGCAGTACTTC.

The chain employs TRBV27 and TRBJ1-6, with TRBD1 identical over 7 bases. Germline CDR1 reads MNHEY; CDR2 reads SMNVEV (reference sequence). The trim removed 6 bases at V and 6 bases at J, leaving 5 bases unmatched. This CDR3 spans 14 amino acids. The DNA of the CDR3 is TGTGCCAGCAGCCCGGGACAGAGTAATTCACCCCTCCACTTT. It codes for CASSPGQSNSPLHF.

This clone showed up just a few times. The chain's CDR3 is CASAAGGADQPQHF. The DNA of the CDR3 is TGTGCTAGTGCCGCGGGAGGGGCAGATCAGCCCCAGCATTTT. J is TRBJ1-5 and V is TRBV12-5, with D possibly being TRBD1 (5 bases). This CDR3 comprises 14 residues. Trimming removed 7 bases from V and 5 bases from J, with 15 bases in between. From germline, CDR1 is LGHNT and CDR2 FRNRAP.

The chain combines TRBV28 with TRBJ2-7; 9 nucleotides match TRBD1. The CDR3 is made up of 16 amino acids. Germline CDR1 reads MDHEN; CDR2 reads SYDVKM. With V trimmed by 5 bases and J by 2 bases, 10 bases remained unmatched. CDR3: CASSPNSGTGTYEQYF. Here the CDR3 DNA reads TGTGCCAGCAGTCCAAATTCCGGGACAGGGACCTACGAGCAGTACTTC.

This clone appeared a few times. CDR3: CASSTIGQGAPLSGANVLTF. The CDR3 bases are TGCGCCAGCAGTACTATCGGACAGGGCGCTCCCCTCTCTGGGGCCAACGTCCTGACTTTC. The V gene is TRBV5-1, the J gene TRBJ2-6, with 8 bases matching TRBD1. Germline V lookup: CDR1 SGHRS, CDR2 YFSETQ. This CDR3 spans 20 amino acids. V lost 5 bases to trimming and J lost 0 bases; unmatched junction nucleotides: 16.

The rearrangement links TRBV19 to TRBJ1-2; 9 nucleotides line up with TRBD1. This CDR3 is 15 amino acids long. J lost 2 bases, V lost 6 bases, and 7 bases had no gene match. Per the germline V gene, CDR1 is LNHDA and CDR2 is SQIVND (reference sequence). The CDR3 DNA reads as TGTGCCAGTAGGGCCGACAGGGGGAGGAACTATGGCTACACCTTC. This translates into CASRADRGRNYGYTF.

The CDR3 DNA reads as TGTGCCAGCTCACCTCCGGACGGACTCTCTGGGAACTATGGCTACACCTTC. Its translation: CASSPPDGLSGNYGYTF. The V call is TRBV18, the J call TRBJ1-2; D call uncertain. Trimming stripped 3 bases from V and 2 bases from J, with 19 bases between. The CDR3 covers 17 residues. Germline V CDR1 and CDR2: KGHSH, LQKENI. The whole variable domain, remainder taken from reference TRBV18 and TRBJ1-2, is NAGVMQNPRHLVRRRGQEARLRCSPMKGHSHVYWYRQLPEEGLKFMVYLQKENIIDESGMPKERFSAEFPKEGPSILRIQQVVRGDSAAYFCASSPPDGLSGNYGYTFGSGTRLTVV.

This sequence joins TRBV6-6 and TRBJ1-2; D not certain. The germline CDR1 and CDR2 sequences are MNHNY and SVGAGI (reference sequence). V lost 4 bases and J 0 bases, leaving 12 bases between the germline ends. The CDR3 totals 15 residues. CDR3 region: CASSSTETPNYGYTF. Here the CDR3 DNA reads TGTGCCAGCAGTTCAACAGAAACCCCTAACTATGGCTACACCTTC.

The CDR3 sequence: CASSSGQFANTGELFF. The CDR3 coding sequence is TGTGCCAGCTCGTCCGGACAGTTCGCGAACACCGGGGAGCTGTTTTTT. V gene TRBV5-4 combines with J gene TRBJ2-2; D possibly corresponds to TRBD1 (6 bases). Trimming removed 7 bases from V and 0 bases from J, with 16 bases in between. Germline CDR1 and CDR2: SGHNT and YYREEE (reference sequence). The CDR3 has 16 residues.